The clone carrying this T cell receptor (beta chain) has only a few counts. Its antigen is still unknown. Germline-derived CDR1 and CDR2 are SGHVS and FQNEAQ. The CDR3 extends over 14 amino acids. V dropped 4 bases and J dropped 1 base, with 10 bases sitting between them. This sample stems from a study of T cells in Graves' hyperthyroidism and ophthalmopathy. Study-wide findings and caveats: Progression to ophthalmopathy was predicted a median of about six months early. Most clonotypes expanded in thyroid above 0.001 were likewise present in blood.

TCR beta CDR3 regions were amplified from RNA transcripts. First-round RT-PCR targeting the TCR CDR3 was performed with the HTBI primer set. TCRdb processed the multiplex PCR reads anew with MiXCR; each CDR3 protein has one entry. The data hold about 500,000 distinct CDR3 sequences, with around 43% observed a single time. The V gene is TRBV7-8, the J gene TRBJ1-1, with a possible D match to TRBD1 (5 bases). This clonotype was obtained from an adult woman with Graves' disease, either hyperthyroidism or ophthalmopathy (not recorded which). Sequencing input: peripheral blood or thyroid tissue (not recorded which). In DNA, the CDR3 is TGTGCCAGCAGCTCCGGGGCGGAGAACACTGAAGCTTTCTTT. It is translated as CASSSGAENTEAFF.